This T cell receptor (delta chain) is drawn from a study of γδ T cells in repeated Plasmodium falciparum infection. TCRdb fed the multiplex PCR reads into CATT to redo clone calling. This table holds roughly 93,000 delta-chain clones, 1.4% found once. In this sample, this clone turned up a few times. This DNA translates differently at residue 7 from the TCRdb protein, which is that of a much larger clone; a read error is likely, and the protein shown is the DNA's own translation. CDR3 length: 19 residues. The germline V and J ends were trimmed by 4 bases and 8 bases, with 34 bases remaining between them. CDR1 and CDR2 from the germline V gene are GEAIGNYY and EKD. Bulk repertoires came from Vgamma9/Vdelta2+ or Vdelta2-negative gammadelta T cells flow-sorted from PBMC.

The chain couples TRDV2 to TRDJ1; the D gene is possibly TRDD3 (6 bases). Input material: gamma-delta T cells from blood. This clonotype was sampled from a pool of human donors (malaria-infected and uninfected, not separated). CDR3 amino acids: CACEALRGTGSHSWAKLIF. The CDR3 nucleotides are TGTGCCTGTGAGGCTCTCCGGGGTACTGGGTCTCATAGCTGGGCCAAACTCATCTTT.